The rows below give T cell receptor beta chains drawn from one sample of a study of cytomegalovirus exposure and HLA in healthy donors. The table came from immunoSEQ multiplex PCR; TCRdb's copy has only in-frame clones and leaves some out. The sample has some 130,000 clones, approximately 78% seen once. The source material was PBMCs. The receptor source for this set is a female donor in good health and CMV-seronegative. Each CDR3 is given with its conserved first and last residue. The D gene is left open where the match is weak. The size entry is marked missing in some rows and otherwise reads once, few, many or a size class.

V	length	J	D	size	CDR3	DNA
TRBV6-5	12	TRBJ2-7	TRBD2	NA	CASGTSFYEQYF	TGTGCCAGCGGGACTAGCTTCTACGAGCAGTACTTC
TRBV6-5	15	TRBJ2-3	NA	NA	CASSLSSRRTDTQYF	TGTGCCAGCAGTCTCTCTAGCCGTCGCACAGATACGCAGTATTTT
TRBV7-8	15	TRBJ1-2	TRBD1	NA	CASSLGGTGGYGYTF	TGTGCCAGCAGCTTAGGGGGGACAGGGGGCTATGGCTACACCTTC
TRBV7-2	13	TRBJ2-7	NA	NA	CASSLGNFKEQYF	TGTGCCAGCAGCTTAGGTAACTTCAAGGAGCAGTACTTC
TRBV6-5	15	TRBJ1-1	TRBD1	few	CASSYNTGGGTEAFF	TGTGCCAGCAGTTACAACACAGGGGGCGGCACTGAAGCTTTCTTT
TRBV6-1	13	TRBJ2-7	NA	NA	CAGSTGVAYEQYF	TGTGCCGGCAGCACCGGGGTCGCCTACGAGCAGTACTTC
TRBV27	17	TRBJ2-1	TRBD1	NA	CASRPVSGQGSYNEQFF	TGTGCCAGCAGACCCGTATCGGGACAGGGTTCCTACAATGAGCAGTTCTTC
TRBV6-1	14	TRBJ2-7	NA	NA	CASFHGTYSYEQYF	TGTGCCAGCTTCCACGGGACTTATTCCTACGAGCAGTACTTC
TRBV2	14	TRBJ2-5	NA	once	CASSEGAFQETQYF	TGTGCCAGCAGTGAGGGGGCTTTCCAAGAGACCCAGTACTTC
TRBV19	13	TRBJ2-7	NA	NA	CASAPDSSYEQYF	TGTGCCAGTGCCCCGGACTCCTCCTACGAGCAGTACTTC
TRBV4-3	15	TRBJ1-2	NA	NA	CASSQDPGGNYGYTF	TGCGCCAGCAGCCAAGACCCGGGGGGCAACTATGGCTACACCTTC
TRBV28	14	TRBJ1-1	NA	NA	CASSPTRAHTEAFF	TGTGCCAGCAGTCCTACGAGGGCTCACACTGAAGCTTTCTTT
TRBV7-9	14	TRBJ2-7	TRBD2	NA	CASSLAGGSYEQYF	TGTGCCAGCAGTTTAGCGGGAGGTTCCTACGAGCAGTACTTC
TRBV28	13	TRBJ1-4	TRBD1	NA	CASSPLQGGKLFF	TGTGCCAGCAGTCCCCTCCAGGGGGGAAAACTGTTTTTT
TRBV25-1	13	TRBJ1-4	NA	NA	CASSELGGEKLFF	TGTGCCAGCAGTGAATTGGGGGGGGAAAAACTGTTTTTT
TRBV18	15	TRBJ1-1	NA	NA	CASSPRLGGNTEAFF	TGTGCCAGCTCACCAAGGTTAGGGGGGAACACTGAAGCTTTCTTT
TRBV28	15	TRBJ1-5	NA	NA	CASSLWSGVSQPQHF	TGTGCCAGCAGTTTATGGTCAGGGGTAAGTCAGCCCCAGCATTTT
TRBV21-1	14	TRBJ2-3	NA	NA	CASSRQGPTDTQYF	TGTGCCAGCAGCCGACAGGGCCCCACAGATACGCAGTATTTT
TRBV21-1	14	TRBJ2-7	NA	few	CASSKAGGSYEQYF	TGTGCCAGCAGCAAAGCAGGGGGCTCCTACGAGCAGTACTTC
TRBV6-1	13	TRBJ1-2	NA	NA	CASSPPPDYGYTF	TGTGCCAGCAGCCCGCCTCCAGACTATGGCTACACCTTC
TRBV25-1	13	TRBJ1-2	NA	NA	CASSEGGMDGYTF	TGTGCCAGCAGTGAAGGAGGGATGGATGGCTACACCTTC
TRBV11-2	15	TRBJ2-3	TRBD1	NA	CASSLVKGARDTQYF	TGTGCCAGCAGCTTAGTGAAGGGGGCGAGGGATACGCAGTATTTT
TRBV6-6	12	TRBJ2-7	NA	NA	CAVRGEKHEQYF	TGTGCCGTAAGGGGCGAAAAGCACGAGCAGTACTTC
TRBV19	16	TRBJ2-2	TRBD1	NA	CASKKWDSENTGELFF	TGTGCCAGTAAGAAGTGGGACAGCGAGAACACCGGGGAGCTGTTTTTT
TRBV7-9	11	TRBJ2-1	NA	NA	CASSPRAAQFF	TGTGCCAGCAGCCCACGAGCGGCGCAGTTCTTC
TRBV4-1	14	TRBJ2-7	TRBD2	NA	CASSPLAGSNEQYF	TGCGCCAGCAGTCCGCTAGCGGGAAGTAACGAGCAGTACTTC
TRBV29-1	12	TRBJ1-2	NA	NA	CSFHGGFSGYTF	TGCAGCTTCCATGGGGGGTTCTCTGGCTACACCTTC
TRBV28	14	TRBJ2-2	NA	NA	CASSFPSYGGELFF	TGTGCCAGCAGTTTTCCTAGCTATGGCGGGGAGCTGTTTTTT
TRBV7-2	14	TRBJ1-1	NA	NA	CASSSARGSTEAFF	TGTGCCAGCAGTTCGGCCCGGGGGAGCACTGAAGCTTTCTTT
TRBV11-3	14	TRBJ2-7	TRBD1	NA	CASSPGDRGYEQYF	TGTGCCAGCAGTCCAGGGGACAGGGGCTACGAGCAGTACTTC
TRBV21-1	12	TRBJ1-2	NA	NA	CASSFRVYGYTF	TGTGCCAGCAGCTTCAGGGTTTACGGCTACACCTTC
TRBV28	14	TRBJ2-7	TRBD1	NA	CASSQRDRAWEQYF	TGTGCCAGCAGCCAAAGGGACAGGGCTTGGGAGCAGTACTTC
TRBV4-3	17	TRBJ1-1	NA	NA	CASSLGVNRDIISEAFF	TGCGCCAGCAGCCTTGGGGTCAACCGGGACATAATCTCTGAAGCTTTCTTT
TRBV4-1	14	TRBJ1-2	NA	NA	CASSQFQGDYGYTF	TGCGCCAGCAGCCAGTTTCAGGGCGACTATGGCTACACCTTC
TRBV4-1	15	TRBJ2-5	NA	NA	CASSQDGRQQETQYF	TGCGCCAGCAGCCAAGATGGAAGACAGCAAGAGACCCAGTACTTC
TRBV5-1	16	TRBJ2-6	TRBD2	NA	CASASGAISGANVLTF	TGCGCCAGTGCTAGCGGGGCAATCTCTGGGGCCAACGTCCTGACTTTC
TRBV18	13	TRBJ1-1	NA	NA	CASATAWNTEAFF	TGTGCCAGCGCGACAGCTTGGAACACTGAAGCTTTCTTT
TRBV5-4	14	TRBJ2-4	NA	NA	CASSLGGRENIQYF	TGTGCCAGCAGCTTAGGAGGACGGGAAAACATTCAGTACTTC
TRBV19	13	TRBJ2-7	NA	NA	CASSIVAEDEQYF	TGTGCCAGTAGTATAGTGGCGGAAGACGAGCAGTACTTC
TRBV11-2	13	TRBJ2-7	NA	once	CASSLNPSYEQYF	TGTGCCAGCAGCCTGAACCCCAGCTACGAGCAGTACTTC
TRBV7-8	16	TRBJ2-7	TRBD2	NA	CASSRVGTSGTYEQYF	TGTGCCAGCAGTCGAGTCGGGACTAGCGGGACCTACGAGCAGTACTTC
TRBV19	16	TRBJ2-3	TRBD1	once	CASSDGTGGRSDTQYF	TGTGCCAGTAGTGACGGAACAGGGGGCCGCTCAGATACGCAGTATTTT